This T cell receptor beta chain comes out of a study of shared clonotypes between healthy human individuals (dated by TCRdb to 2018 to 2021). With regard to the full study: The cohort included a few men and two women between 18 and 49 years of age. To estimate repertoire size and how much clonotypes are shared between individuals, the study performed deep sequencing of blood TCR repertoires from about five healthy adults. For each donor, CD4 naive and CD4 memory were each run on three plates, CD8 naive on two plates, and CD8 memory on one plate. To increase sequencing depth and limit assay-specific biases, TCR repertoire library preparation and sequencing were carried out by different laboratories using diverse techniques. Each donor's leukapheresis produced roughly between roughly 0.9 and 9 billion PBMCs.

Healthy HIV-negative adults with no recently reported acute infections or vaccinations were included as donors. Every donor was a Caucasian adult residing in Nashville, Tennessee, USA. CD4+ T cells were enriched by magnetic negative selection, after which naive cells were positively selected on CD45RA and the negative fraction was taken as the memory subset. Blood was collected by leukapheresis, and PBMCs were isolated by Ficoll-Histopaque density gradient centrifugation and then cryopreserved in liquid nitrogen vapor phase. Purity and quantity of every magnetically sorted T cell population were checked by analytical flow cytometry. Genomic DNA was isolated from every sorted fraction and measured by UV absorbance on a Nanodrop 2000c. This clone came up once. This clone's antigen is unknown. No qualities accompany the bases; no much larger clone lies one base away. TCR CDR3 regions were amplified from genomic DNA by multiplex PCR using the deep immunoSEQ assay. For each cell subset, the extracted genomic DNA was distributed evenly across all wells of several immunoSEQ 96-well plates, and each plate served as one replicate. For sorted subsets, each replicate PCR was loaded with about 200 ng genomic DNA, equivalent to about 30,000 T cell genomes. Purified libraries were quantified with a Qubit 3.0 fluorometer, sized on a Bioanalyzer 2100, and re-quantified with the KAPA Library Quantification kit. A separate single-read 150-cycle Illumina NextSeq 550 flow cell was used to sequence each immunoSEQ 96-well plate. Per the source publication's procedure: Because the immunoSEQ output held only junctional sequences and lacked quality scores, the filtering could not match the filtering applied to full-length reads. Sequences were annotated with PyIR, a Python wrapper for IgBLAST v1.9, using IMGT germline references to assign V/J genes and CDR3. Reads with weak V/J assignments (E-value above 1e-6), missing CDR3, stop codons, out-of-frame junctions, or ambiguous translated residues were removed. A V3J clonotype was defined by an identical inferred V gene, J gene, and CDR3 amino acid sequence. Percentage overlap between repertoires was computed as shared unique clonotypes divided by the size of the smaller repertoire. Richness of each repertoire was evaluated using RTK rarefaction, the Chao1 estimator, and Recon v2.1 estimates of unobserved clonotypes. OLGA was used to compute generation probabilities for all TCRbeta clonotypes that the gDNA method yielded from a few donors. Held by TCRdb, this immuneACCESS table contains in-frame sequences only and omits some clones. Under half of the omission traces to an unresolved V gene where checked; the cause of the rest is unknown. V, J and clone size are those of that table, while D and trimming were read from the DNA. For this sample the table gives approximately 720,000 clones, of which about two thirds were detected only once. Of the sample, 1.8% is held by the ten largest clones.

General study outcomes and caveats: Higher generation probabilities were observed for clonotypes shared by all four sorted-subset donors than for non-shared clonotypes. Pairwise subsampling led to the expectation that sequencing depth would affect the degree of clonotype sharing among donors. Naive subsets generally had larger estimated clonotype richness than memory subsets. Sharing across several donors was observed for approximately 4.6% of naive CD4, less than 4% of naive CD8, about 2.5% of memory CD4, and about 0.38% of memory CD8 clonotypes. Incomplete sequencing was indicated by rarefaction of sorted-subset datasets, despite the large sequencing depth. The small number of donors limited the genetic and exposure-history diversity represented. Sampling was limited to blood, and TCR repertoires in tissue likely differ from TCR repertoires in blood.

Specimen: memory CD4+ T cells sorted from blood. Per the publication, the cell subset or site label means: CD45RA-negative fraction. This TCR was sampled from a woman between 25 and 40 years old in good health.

The DNA reads as follows: TGCGCCAGCAGCTTGGTTTTGGGAGCACCACAAGAGACCCAGTACTTC. Its translation reads: CASSLVLGAPQETQYF. The sequence joins TRBV5-1 to TRBJ2-5, with TRBD2 perhaps the D gene, on 5 matching bases. Measured from the cysteine to the phenylalanine, the CDR3 is 16 residues long. Just CDR3 DNA is preserved here, 48 bases in frame from base 1. V gives up 0 bases and J gives up 2 bases, and the segment between their germline ends measures 14 bases. The germline V gene gives CDR1 as SGHRS and CDR2 as YFSETQ.